This section outlines one T cell receptor (beta chain) sequence together with its context. Clones were sequenced by immunoSEQ multiplex PCR, and TCRdb holds only the in-frame ones, with some missing. The sample consists of 85,000 to 90,000 clones, over 85% of them appearing once. This entry comes from a study of T cell changes during pregnancy in multiple sclerosis. CDR1 and CDR2 from the germline V gene are SGHRS and YFSETQ. CDR3 length: 15 residues. V was pared by 5 bases and J by 8 bases, with 19 bases between. The V gene is TRBV5-1, the J gene TRBJ2-2, with unresolved D. The specimen comprised peripheral blood, sampled after pregnancy. This receptor was identified in a female donor in good health, enrolled as a control in a pregnancy study. The CDR3: CASRKAASSSGELFF. CDR3 nucleotide sequence: TGCGCCAGCAGGAAGGCGGCTAGTTCCTCTGGGGAGCTGTTTTTT.